This TCR beta chain was obtained from a study of monozygotic twins with inflammatory bowel disease. This CDR3 region has 15 residues. The V gene's germline CDR1 is WSHSY and CDR2 SAAADI. TCRdb re-called the 5' RACE reads and shows each CDR3 protein once, DNA omitted. Its table lists roughly 330,000 distinct CDR3 sequences. The TCR comes from a human donor with ulcerative colitis or Crohn's disease, or a healthy co-twin of an affected twin (not recorded which). The material sequenced was blood. V usage is TRBV10-2 and J usage is TRBJ2-2; the TCRdb call, TRBD1, lacks DNA for checking. The CDR3 loop reads CASSETRGGTGELFF.